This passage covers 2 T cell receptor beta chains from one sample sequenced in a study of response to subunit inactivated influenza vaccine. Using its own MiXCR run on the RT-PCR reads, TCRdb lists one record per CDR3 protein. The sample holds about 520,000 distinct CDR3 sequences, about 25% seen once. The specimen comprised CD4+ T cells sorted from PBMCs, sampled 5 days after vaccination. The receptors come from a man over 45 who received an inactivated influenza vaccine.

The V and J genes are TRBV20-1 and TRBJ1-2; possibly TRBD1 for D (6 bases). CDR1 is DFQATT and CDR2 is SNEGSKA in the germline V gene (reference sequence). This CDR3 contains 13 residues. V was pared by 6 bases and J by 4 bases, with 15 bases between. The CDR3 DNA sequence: TGCAGTGCCGATAAACAGGGATTCTATGGCTACACCTTC. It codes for CSADKQGFYGYTF.

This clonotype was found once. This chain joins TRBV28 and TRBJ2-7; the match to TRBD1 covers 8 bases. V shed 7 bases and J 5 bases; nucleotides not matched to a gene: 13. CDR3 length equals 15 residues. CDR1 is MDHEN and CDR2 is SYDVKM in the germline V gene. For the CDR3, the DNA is TGTGCCAGCACCTCGATCGGACAGGGTCTTGACGAGCAGTACTTC. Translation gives CASTSIGQGLDEQYF.